This T cell receptor (beta chain) comes out of a study of identical twins (dated by TCRdb to the mid-2010s). Study-wide context: The study deep-sequenced TCR alpha and beta repertoires from monozygotic twins, unrelated adults of various ages and cord blood to test whether fetal clonotypes persist. To rule out contamination, replicate twin experiments were performed at different times with different library preparation protocols.

In its sample, this clonotype was seen many times. Its antigen is currently not known. Per-base qualities were not stored, and no clone one base away is much larger. Library preparation used 5' RACE. The sequencer listed for this sample is Illumina HiSeq 2000. Template switching added a universal primer binding site, and the final cDNA carried a unique molecular identifier that allowed TCR cDNA molecules to be counted accurately. Specific primers in the conserved constant-segment region were used to synthesize first-strand cDNA for TCR alpha and beta chains. To control for contamination, each cDNA library was double barcoded with a SMART-Mk sample barcode plus Illumina barcodes. TruSeq adapter sequences along with Illumina sample barcodes were introduced in two successive PCR steps. Sequencing of the TCR alpha and beta cDNA libraries was done on the Illumina HiSeq platform using custom primers. Regarding the original processing steps: Raw reads were processed with MiGEC to extract unique molecular identifiers, and MiXCR was used to determine CDR3 positions. Recombination models were inferred per individual with the repgenHMM and IGoR tools using an EM algorithm. Shared clonotypes were analyzed with the tcR package in R, and sharing was normalized by the product of cloneset sizes. To study raw recombination free of thymic and clonal selection effects, out-of-frame nonproductive sequences were analyzed. The raw public data were reprocessed by TCRdb itself: fastp quality trimming at Q25, MiXCR clonotype calling, in-frame beta chains only. Every entry covers one CDR3 protein and lists the most common genes and DNA from its rows. The V and J calls here are based on TCRdb, not the publication. For this sample there are about 100,000 distinct CDR3 sequences; less than 6.5% appear just once. More than 10% of the sample comes from the top ten.

General findings and caveats noted by the study authors: Recombination models systematically underestimated out-of-frame TCR alpha sharing in monozygotic twins but agreed with sharing between unrelated individuals. Because the same donors could not be followed over many years, conclusions were based on cross-sectional statistical analysis. Compared with coincidental sharing between unrelated individuals, an excess of low generation-probability sequences was observed among out-of-frame TCR alpha sequences shared between twins. Invariant T cells such as MAIT and iNKT could partly confound zero-insertion analyses, though diverse VJ usage argued against this for most clonotypes. Excess twin sharing in beta out-of-frame sequences was weaker because fewer shared sequences lowered the signal-to-noise ratio. Abundant cord blood beta clonotypes had fewer insertions, young adult naive repertoires showed a similar but weaker trend, and memory repertoires showed no such trend.

All donors were healthy Caucasians. Miltenyi CD45RO+ enrichment and human naive T-cell isolation kits were used to isolate memory (CD45RO+) and naive T cells from PBMC. The CDR3 numbers 16 residues from cysteine through phenylalanine. CDR3 DNA only is kept here, 48 bases in frame from base 1. V trim: 0 bases; J trim: 0 bases; unmatched bases: 2. The germline V gene yields SGHRS for CDR1 and YFSETQ for CDR2. Sequencing was performed on memory T cells sorted from blood. Sample cell subset or site, as interpreted from the label and publication: CD45RO+ enriched T cells. The chain is assembled from TRBV5-1 and TRBJ2-2; TRBD2 fits 7 bases in the junction. The TCR comes from a woman aged 50 to 60 in good health. The DNA is as follows: TGCGCCAGCAGCTTGGTACTAGCGACGAACACCGGGGAGCTGTTTTTT. The encoded protein is CASSLVLATNTGELFF.